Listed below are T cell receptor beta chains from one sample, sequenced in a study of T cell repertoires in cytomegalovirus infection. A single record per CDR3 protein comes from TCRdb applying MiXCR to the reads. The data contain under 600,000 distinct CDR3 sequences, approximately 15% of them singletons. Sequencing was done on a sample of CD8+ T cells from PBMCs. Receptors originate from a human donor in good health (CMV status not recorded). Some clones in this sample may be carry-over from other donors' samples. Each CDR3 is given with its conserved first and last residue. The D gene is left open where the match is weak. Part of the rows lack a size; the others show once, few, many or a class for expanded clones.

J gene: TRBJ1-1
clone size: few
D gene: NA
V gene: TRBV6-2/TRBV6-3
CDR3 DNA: TGTGCCAGCAGTTACTCGAGTTTTCTCGGGGCTTTCTTT
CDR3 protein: CASSYSSFLGAFF

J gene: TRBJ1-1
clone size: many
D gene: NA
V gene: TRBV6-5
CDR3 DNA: TGTGCCAGCAGACCGACAGCCTTAAACACTGAAGCTTTCTTT
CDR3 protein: CASRPTALNTEAFF

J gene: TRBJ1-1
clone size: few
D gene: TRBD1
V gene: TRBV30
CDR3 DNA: TGTGCCTGGTGGACAGGCACCACTGAAGCTTTCTTT
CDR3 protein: CAWWTGTTEAFF

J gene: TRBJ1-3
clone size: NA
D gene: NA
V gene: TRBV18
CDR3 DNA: TGTGCCAGCTCACCGGTATTAGAGGGGACTGGAAACACCATATATTTT
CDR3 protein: CASSPVLEGTGNTIYF

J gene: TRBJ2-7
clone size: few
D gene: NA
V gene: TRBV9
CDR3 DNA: TGTGCCAGCAGCACGTCCGGGACAAGCCGGGAGCAGTACTTC
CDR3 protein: CASSTSGTSREQYF

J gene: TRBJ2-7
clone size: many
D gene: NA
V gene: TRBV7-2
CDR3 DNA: TGTGCCAGCAGCTTAACGTCGGATTCCTACGAGCAGTACTTC
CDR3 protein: CASSLTSDSYEQYF

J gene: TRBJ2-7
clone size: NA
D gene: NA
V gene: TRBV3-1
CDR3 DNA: TGTGCCAGCAGCCAAGATACAGATACCTACGAGCAGTACTTC
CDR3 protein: CASSQDTDTYEQYF

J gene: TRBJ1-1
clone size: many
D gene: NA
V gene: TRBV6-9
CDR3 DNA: TGTGCCAGCAGTTCAACCCTACAGGGAATGAATGAAGCTTTCTTT
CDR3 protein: CASSSTLQGMNEAFF

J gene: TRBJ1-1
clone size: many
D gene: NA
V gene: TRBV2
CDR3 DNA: TGTGCCAGTCAAGGACCTGAAGCTTTCTTT
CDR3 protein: CASQGPEAFF

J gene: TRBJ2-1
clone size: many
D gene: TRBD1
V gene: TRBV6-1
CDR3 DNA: TGTGCCAGCAGACTCGGGGGGGACAGGGGTTACAATGAGCAGTTCTTC
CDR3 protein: CASRLGGDRGYNEQFF

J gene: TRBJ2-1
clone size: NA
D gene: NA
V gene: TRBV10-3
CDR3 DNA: TGTGCCATCAGTGAGTCGAATTGGCCCCCTGGTCGAGCCTACAATGAGCAGTTCTTC
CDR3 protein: CAISESNWPPGRAYNEQFF

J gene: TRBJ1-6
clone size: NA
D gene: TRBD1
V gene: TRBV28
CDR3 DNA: TGTGCCAGCAAACTGACAGGGAATTCACCCCTCCACTTT
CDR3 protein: CASKLTGNSPLHF

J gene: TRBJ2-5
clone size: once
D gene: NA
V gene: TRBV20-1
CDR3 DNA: TGCAGTGCCCCCGGGCCTTCAGAAGAGACCCAGTACTTC
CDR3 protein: CSAPGPSEETQYF

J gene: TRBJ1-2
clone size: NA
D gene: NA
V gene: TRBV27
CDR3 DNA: TGTGCCAGCAGTTTCTCAGGTCCCTATGGCTACACCTTC
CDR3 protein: CASSFSGPYGYTF

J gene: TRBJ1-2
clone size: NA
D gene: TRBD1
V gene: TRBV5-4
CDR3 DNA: TGTGCCAGCAGCTGGGGACAGTTCCCCCCCGATGGCTACACCTTC
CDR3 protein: CASSWGQFPPDGYTF

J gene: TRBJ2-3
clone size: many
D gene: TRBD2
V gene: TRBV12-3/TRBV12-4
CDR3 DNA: TGTGCCAGCAGTTTAAGTTCCAGCGGGGGGCCAGGGGATACGCAGTATTTT
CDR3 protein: CASSLSSSGGPGDTQYF

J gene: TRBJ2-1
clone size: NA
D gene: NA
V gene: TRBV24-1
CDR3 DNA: TGTGCCACCAGTGATCGCCGGGACTCAATCCACAATGAGCAGTTCTTC
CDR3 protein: CATSDRRDSIHNEQFF

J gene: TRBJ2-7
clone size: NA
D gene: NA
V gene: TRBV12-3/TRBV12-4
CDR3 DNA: TGTGCCAGCAGTTTAACCCCCCTTTCCGAGCAGTACTTC
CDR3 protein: CASSLTPLSEQYF

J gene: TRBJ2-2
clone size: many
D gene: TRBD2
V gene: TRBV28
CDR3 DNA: TGTGCCAGCAGGTCTAGCGGGAGGGCCACCGGGGAGCTGTTTTTT
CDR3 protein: CASRSSGRATGELFF

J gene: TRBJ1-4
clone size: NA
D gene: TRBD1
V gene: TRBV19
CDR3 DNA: TGTGCCAGCGGAGCCGGGACAGGGGGCTTTAATGAAAAACTGTTTTTT
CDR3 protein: CASGAGTGGFNEKLFF

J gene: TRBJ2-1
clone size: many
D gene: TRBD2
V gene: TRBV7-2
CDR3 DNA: TGTGCCAGCAGCCCGACTAGCGGGAGGGGGGGTGAGCAGTTCTTC
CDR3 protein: CASSPTSGRGGEQFF

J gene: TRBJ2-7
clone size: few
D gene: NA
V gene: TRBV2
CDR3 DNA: TGTGCCAGCAGTCTCGGGCGATTCTACGAGCAGTACTTC
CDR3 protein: CASSLGRFYEQYF

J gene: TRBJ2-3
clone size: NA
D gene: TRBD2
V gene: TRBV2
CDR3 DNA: TGTGCCAGCAGTGGTTCCAGCGGGAGCCCCACAGATACGCAGTATTTT
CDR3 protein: CASSGSSGSPTDTQYF

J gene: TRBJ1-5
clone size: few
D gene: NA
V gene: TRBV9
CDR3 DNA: TGTGCCAGCAGCGTAGACGGTAATAGCAATCAGCCCCAGCATTTT
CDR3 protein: CASSVDGNSNQPQHF

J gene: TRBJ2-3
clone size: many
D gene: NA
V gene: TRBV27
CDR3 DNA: TGTGCCAGCAGTCCAGACCCCGCGCTTCTCACAGATACGCAGTATTTT
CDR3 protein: CASSPDPALLTDTQYF

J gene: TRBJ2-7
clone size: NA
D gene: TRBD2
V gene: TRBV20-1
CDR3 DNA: TGCAGTGCCCGCTATAATAGCGGGAGGCTCTACTACGAGCAGTACTTC
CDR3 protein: CSARYNSGRLYYEQYF

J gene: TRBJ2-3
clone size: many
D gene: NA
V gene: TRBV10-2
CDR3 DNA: TGCGCCAGCATCCGCGGGGCTAGCACAGATACGCAGTATTTT
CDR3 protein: CASIRGASTDTQYF

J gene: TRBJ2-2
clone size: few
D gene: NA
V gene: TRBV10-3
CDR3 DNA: TGTGCCATCAGTGCCGAGTGGGGGACCGGGGAGCTGTTTTTT
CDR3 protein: CAISAEWGTGELFF

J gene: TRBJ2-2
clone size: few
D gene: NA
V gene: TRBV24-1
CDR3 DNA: TGTGCCACCAGTGATTTGCCGGGGAAGGGGTCCGGGGAGCTGTTTTTT
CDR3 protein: CATSDLPGKGSGELFF

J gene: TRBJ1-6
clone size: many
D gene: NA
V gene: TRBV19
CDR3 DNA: TGTGCCAGTAGTATGACAGAATTCTATAATTCACCCCTCCACTTT
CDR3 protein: CASSMTEFYNSPLHF

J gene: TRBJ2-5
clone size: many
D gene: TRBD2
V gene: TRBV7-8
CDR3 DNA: TGTGCCAGCAGCTTAAGACTAGCGGGAGGGCGAGAGACCCAGTACTTC
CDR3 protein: CASSLRLAGGRETQYF

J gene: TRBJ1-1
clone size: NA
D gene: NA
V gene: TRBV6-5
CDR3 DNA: TGTGCCACAATAGCGGGGGGAGAAAACACTGAAGCTTTCTTT
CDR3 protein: CATIAGGENTEAFF

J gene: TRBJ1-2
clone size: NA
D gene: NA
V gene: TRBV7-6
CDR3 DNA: TGTGCCAGCAGCTCCGCGGGGAATGGCTACACCTTC
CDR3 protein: CASSSAGNGYTF

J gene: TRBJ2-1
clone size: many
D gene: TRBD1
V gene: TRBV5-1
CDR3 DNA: TGCGCCAGCAGCTTATGGGACAGGTACCAAGCATACAATGAGCAGTTCTTC
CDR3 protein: CASSLWDRYQAYNEQFF

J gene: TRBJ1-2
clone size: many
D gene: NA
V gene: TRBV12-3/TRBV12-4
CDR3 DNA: TGTGCCAGCAGTCCATCCGGGACGGCGAACTATGGCTACACCTTC
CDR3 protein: CASSPSGTANYGYTF

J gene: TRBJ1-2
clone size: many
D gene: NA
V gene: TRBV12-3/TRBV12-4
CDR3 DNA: TGTGCCAGCAGCCTGGCGGTCGGGGGGCTCAGGAATGGCTACACCTTC
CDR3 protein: CASSLAVGGLRNGYTF

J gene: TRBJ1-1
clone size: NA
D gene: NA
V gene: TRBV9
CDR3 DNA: TGTGCCAGCAGCGTAAACGCCGGGAGGACTGAAGCTTTCTTT
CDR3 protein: CASSVNAGRTEAFF

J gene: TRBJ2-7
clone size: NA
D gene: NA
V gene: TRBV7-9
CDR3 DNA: TGTGCCAGCAGCTCTCTGCCCCGGGACACAGCCTACGAGCAGTACTTC
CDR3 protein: CASSSLPRDTAYEQYF

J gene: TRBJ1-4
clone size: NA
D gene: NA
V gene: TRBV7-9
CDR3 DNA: TGTGCCAGCAGCGGTGCGGCAAATAATGAAAAACTGTTTTTT
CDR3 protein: CASSGAANNEKLFF

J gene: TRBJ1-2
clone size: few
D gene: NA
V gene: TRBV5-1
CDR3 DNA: TGCGCCAGCAGCCGGGACGTTCGGAACTATGGCTACACCTTC
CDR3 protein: CASSRDVRNYGYTF

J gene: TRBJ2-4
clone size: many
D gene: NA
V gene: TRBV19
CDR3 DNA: TGTGCCAGTAGGAGGGGCCGTGCCCAAGACATTCAGTACTTC
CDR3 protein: CASRRGRAQDIQYF

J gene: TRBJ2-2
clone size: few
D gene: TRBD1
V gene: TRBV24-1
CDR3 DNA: TGTGCCACCAGTGATAGGGACAGGGGAAACACCGGGGAGCTGTTTTTT
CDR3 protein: CATSDRDRGNTGELFF

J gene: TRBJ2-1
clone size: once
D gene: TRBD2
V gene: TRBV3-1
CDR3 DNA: TGTGCCAGCAGCCAAGAGTGGGAGCGGGAGGGCCCCTACAATGAGCAGTTCTTC
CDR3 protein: CASSQEWEREGPYNEQFF

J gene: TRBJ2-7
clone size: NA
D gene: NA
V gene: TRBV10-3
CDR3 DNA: TGTGCCATCAGTGAGTTAACTAGCACCGAGCAGTACTTC
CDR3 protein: CAISELTSTEQYF

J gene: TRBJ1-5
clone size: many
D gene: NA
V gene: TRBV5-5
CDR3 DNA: TGTGCCAGCAGCTTATTAGGAGCCGGGGGGAGCAATCAGCCCCAGCATTTT
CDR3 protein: CASSLLGAGGSNQPQHF

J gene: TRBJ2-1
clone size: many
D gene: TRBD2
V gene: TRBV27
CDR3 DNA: TGTGCCAGCAGTACCCCAGCGGGAGCCTTCTACAATGAGCAGTTCTTC
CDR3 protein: CASSTPAGAFYNEQFF

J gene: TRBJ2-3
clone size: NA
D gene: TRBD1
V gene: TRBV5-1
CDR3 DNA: TGCGCCAGCAGCCGTCTCCGGGACAGTCCAACTTCTAGCACAGATACGCAGTATTTT
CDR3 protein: CASSRLRDSPTSSTDTQYF

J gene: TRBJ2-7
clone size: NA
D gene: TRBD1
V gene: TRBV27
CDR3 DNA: TGTGCCAGCAAAAAGGGGGCTTACGAGCAGTACTTC
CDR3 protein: CASKKGAYEQYF

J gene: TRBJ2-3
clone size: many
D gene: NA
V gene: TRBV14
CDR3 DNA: TGTGCCAGCAGCCAAGAGCTGAGAAGGGATACGCAGTATTTT
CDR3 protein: CASSQELRRDTQYF